One T cell receptor (beta chain) is described in this entry. Its antigen is unknown. It has no much larger one-base neighbor in the sample; base qualities were not kept. The immunoSEQ Assay, a bias-controlled multiplex PCR, was used to amplify TCRbeta CDR3 regions from genomic DNA. The study's processing was this. Nucleated cell counts per sample were estimated from amplification of reference gene primers within the assay. Sequence reads were collapsed and filtered to measure the absolute abundance of every unique TCRbeta CDR3 rearrangement. For each sample, productive Simpson clonality was calculated by taking the square root of Simpson's diversity index across productive rearrangements. Not all clones reach the TCRdb copy of this immuneACCESS table, which keeps in-frame sequences only. Checked studies attribute under half of the gap to unresolved V genes and leave the rest unexplained. That table gives V, J and clone size, and the DNA gave D and trimming. In this sample the table shows about 140,000 clones, 80% to 85% of which occur a single time. The ten largest account for approximately 3.8% of the sample.

From cysteine to phenylalanine, the CDR3 is 13 amino acids long. Only the CDR3 part of the read is kept: 39 bases, read in frame from the first base. V is reduced by 4 bases and J by 7 bases, leaving a spacing of 14 bases between them. The germline V gene specifies SGHRS as CDR1 and YFSETQ as CDR2. This entry is derived from a study of blood T cell repertoires in COVID-19 (dated by TCRdb to the early 2020s). Regarding the complete study: The collaborator samples originated in the United States, Italy and Spain and spanned the acute and convalescent phases of COVID-19. Subjects who had been exposed to COVID-19, were actively infected with it, or had recovered from it provided the deeply sampled blood TCRbeta repertoires that made up the dataset. Sample metadata almost always included a de-identified subject ID, COVID-19 status, age in years and sex. Where HLA class I and class II types were available, the types were taken from metadata supplied by the sample provider, not from assay-based typing. The samples were drawn from the first 160 participants of the ongoing ImmuneRACE study and from some 1,300 subjects provided by 6 global collaborators. The material from the prospective study consisted of cDNA or gDNA derived from T cells, B-cell-depleted T cells, or PBMCs. The repertoires were released in a freely available public database intended as a resource for research on the immune response to SARS-CoV-2.

Findings and caveats that apply to the study as a whole: How much clinical and demographic metadata was included differed by source and by participant, and the metadata was provided uncurated.

Whole blood was collected in K2EDTA tubes by collaborating institutions according to the institutions' own protocols. For TCRbeta analysis, collaborators shipped samples in one of three forms: frozen whole blood, isolated PBMCs, or DNA extracted from either of those sample types. This chain joins TRBV5-1 to TRBJ1-1; possibly the D gene is TRBD1, per 5 matching bases. Sequenced input: peripheral blood. This clonotype originated in a woman aged 60-75 years with acute or convalescent COVID-19. CDR3 protein: CASSGARQGEAFF. The bases read TGCGCCAGCAGCGGGGCTCGGCAGGGTGAAGCTTTCTTT.